Here is one T cell receptor beta chain with its context. The antigen remains undetermined. Other DNA sequences in this sample translate to the same CDR3. The treatment was: oral pan-JAK inhibitor, 5-10 mg twice daily. CD4+ and CD8+ T cells were sorted from PBMCs. The entry originates in a study of CD8+ T cells in alopecia areata. Per the germline V gene, CDR1 is LNHDA and CDR2 is SQIVND (reference sequence). This CDR3 is 15 amino acids long. Germline trimming cut 3 bases from V and 3 bases from J; bases unmatched to any gene: 5. Reverse transcription of extracted RNA yielded cDNA, which provided the sequencing template. The method was immunoSEQ multiplex PCR; TCRdb's version includes in-frame clones alone and lacks a portion of them. In the table there are around 97,000 clones, around 84% of which are singletons. Findings and limits, study-wide: Scalp clonality dropped significantly under tofacitinib, as did expanded CD8+ top-100 clones. Normal skin contains resident alphabeta T cells, and these are also sequenced in scalp samples.

The origin of this receptor is a human donor with alopecia areata. J is TRBJ2-7 and V is TRBV19; 10 nucleotides align to TRBD1. The input for sequencing was CD8+ T cells sorted from blood, taken at approximately week 31, from a patient treated with tofacitinib. In nucleotides, the CDR3 is TGTGCCAGTAGTATCGGGACAGGGGAGGGCTACGAGCAGTACTTC. Its protein is CASSIGTGEGYEQYF.